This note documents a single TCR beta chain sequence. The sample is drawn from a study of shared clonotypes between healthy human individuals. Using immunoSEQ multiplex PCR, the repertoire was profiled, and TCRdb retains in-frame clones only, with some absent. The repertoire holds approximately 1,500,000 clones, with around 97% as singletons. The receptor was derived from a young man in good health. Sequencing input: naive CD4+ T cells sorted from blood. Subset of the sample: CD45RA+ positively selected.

CDR3 in DNA: TGTGCCAGCAGCTTACCAACAGCGGGGCTAGCGGCCTACGAGCAGTACTTC. This translates into CASSLPTAGLAAYEQYF. The chain recombines TRBV7-9 with TRBJ2-7; 7 nucleotides align to TRBD2. This CDR3 contains 17 residues. CDR1 SEHNR and CDR2 FQNEAQ come from the germline V gene (reference sequence). Trimming cost V 2 bases and J 2 bases; bases outside gene matches: 12.